The 24 T cell receptor beta chains below were found in one sample sequenced in a study of blood T cell repertoires in COVID-19. Sequencing used immunoSEQ multiplex PCR; TCRdb keeps in-frame clones, though not all of them. This sample yields around 300,000 clones, of which 87% are seen a single time; over 4% belongs to the top ten. Sequencing was done on a sample of PBMCs or T cells enriched from blood (not recorded which). These TCRs come from a woman aged 25-40 years who had recovered from COVID-19.

This clone occurred once. The genes are TRBV27 and TRBJ1-6, with TRBD1 identical over 7 bases. The CDR3 is 20 residues long. The germline gives CDR1 MNHEY, CDR2 SMNVEV (reference sequence). V lost 4 bases to trimming and J lost 7 bases; unmatched junction nucleotides: 22. In DNA form, the CDR3 reads TGTGCCAGCAGTTCCCTGACTTCACCGACAGGGCGGGGTGGGAATTCACCCCTCCACTTT. The encoded protein is CASSSLTSPTGRGGNSPLHF.

V usage is TRBV4-3 and J usage is TRBJ1-6, with 9 bases fitting TRBD1. The germline CDR1 and CDR2 sequences are LGHNA and YSLEER. This CDR3 region has 16 residues. The ends lost 0 bases at V and 9 bases at J; junction bases unmatched: 6. The CDR3 is CASSQDMGQGSSPLHF. Here the CDR3 DNA reads TGCGCCAGCAGCCAAGATATGGGACAGGGCAGTTCACCCCTCCACTTT.

The chain has TRBV7-2 and TRBJ2-4, with TRBD2 matching over 9 bases. V gave up 2 bases and J gave up 8 bases; unmatched junction bases: 7. The CDR3 totals 15 residues. Germline V gives CDR1 SGHTA, CDR2 FQGNSA. CDR3 in DNA: TGTGCCAGCAGCTTAAGCAGCGGGGGGACGGACATTCAGTACTTC. Translated: CASSLSSGGTDIQYF.

The chain couples TRBV7-2 to TRBJ2-3; TRBD2 might be the D (5 bases). Germline-derived CDR1 and CDR2 are SGHTA and FQGNSA. The CDR3 loop spans 16 amino acids. The germline V and J ends were trimmed by 5 bases and 4 bases, with 19 bases remaining between them. In nucleotides, the CDR3 is TGTGCCAGCAGCGGTGGGCTCTGGCGGGTCCCAGATACGCAGTATTTT. This encodes CASSGGLWRVPDTQYF.

This clone was counted a single time. In DNA form, the CDR3 reads TGCGCCAGCAGCCTCGGGCAGGGGGCTAATTCACCCCTCCACTTT. It encodes CASSLGQGANSPLHF. The V gene is TRBV5-1, the J gene TRBJ1-6; 8 nucleotides line up with TRBD1. V was clipped by 4 bases and J by 6 bases; unmatched bases: 6. Per germline, CDR1 SGHRS and CDR2 YFSETQ. CDR3 length: 15 amino acids.

The chain links TRBV25-1 to TRBJ1-2; no clear D. The V and J ends lost 4 bases and 9 bases respectively, with 15 bases between them. CDR1 is MGHDK and CDR2 is SYGVNS in the germline V gene. There are 13 residues in the CDR3. The CDR3 loop is CASSGGSSMSYTF. In DNA form, the CDR3 reads TGTGCCAGCAGTGGAGGCAGCTCCATGAGCTACACCTTC.

The chain has TRBV19 and TRBJ1-6; D may be TRBD1 (6 bases). Germline CDR1 LNHDA, CDR2 SQIVND (reference sequence). This CDR3 is 14 amino acids long. The V end was cut by 10 bases, the J end by 9 bases, with 19 bases between. The CDR3 here is CATHPRGTGSPLHF. In DNA, the CDR3 is TGTGCCACCCACCCCAGGGGAACGGGTTCACCCCTCCACTTT.

This clone was seen once. CDR3 sequence reads: CASSRRDMFYEQYF. CDR3 coding DNA: TGTGCCAGCAGCCGCCGGGACATGTTCTACGAGCAGTACTTC. The chain couples TRBV7-2 to TRBJ2-7, with D possibly matching TRBD1 (6 bases). Trimming removed 5 bases at V and 3 bases at J, with 14 bases between. CDR1 is SGHTA and CDR2 is FQGNSA in the germline V gene. CDR3 length equals 14 residues.

The chain couples TRBV5-1 to TRBJ2-7; possibly TRBD1 for D (6 bases). Looked up from germline, CDR1 is SGHRS and CDR2 is YFSETQ. Trimming took off 2 bases at V and 0 bases at J, with 33 bases between the two ends. The CDR3 runs 22 residues. Here the CDR3 reads CASSFQNASERQTQGNSYEQYF. The CDR3 nucleotides are TGCGCCAGCAGCTTTCAAAATGCGTCGGAGAGACAAACACAGGGCAACTCCTACGAGCAGTACTTC.

The chain joins TRBV15 to TRBJ1-1, with unresolved D. This CDR3 is 11 amino acids long. V was clipped by 5 bases and J by 11 bases, with 12 bases between them. From germline, CDR1 is LNHNV and CDR2 YYDKDF (reference sequence). CDR3: CATSQARSAFF. The CDR3 DNA follows: TGTGCCACCAGCCAAGCAAGGAGCGCTTTCTTT.

This clone came up once. The chain joins TRBV4-3 to TRBJ1-5; D call uncertain. The CDR3 totals 16 residues. V was shortened by 4 bases and J by 5 bases, with 18 bases between the two germline ends. Germline assignment: CDR1 LGHNA and CDR2 YSLEER. The CDR3 DNA reads TGCGCCAGCAGCCCGGCCCCCGGCGGGTCTCATCAGCCCCAGCATTTT. Translation: CASSPAPGGSHQPQHF.

The chain is built from TRBV12-3 or TRBV12-4 and TRBJ1-5, with D uncertain. Deletions cut 3 bases from V and 7 bases from J, with 7 bases between. The CDR3 length is 12 residues. CDR3: CASSFYYQPQHF. DNA for the CDR3: TGTGCCAGCAGTTTCTATTACCAGCCCCAGCATTTT.

This chain joins TRBV5-6 and TRBJ1-2; maybe TRBD1 (5 bases). This CDR3 is built from 14 residues. From germline, CDR1 is SGHDT and CDR2 YYEEEE. Trimming removed 4 bases from V and 1 base from J, with 11 bases in between. CDR3 sequence (DNA): TGTGCCAGCAGCCAGATGGGACTTAACTATGGCTACACCTTC. Translating gives CASSQMGLNYGYTF.

The chain carries TRBV13 and TRBJ1-6, with TRBD1 identical over 8 bases. The CDR3 has 16 residues. Looked up from germline, CDR1 is PRHDT and CDR2 is FYEKMQ (reference sequence). V shed 5 bases and J 8 bases; nucleotides not matched to a gene: 11. The CDR3 region has the DNA TGTGCCAGCAGCGCCCGCCGCGGACAGGGACATTCACCCCTCCACTTT. It encodes CASSARRGQGHSPLHF. Full variable domain (rest looked up from reference TRBV13 and TRBJ1-6): AAGVIQSPRHLIKEKRETATLKCYPIPRHDTVYWYQQGPGQDPQFLISFYEKMQSDKGSIPDRFSAQQFSDYHSELNMSSLELGDSALYFCASSARRGQGHSPLHFGNGTRLTVT.

The V gene is TRBV7-2, the J gene TRBJ2-1; 8 positions agree with TRBD2. The V gene end was trimmed by 2 bases and the J gene end by 9 bases; junction bases not matched to a gene: 6. CDR3 size: 14 residues. CDR1 and CDR2 from the germline V gene are SGHTA and FQGNSA. Here the CDR3 DNA reads TGTGCCAGCAGCTTACAGACTAGCGACCCTGAGCAGTTCTTC. Translation: CASSLQTSDPEQFF.

The V gene is TRBV5-4, the J gene TRBJ1-4, with 8 bases lining up with TRBD1. This CDR3 is built from 14 residues. Germline V gives CDR1 SGHNT, CDR2 YYREEE (reference sequence). With 3 bases clipped from V and 8 bases from J, the junction kept 6 bases outside the gene matches. CDR3 residues: CASSSGQGDEKLFF. The CDR3 DNA reads as TGTGCCAGCAGCTCCGGACAGGGTGACGAAAAACTGTTTTTT.

The chain recombines TRBV7-2 with TRBJ1-1; D possibly corresponds to TRBD1 (5 bases). V gave up 0 bases and J gave up 4 bases, with 6 bases separating them. The germline CDR1 and CDR2 sequences are SGHTA and FQGNSA. The CDR3 sequence is 13 residues long. The CDR3 DNA reads TGTGCCAGCAGCTTAGCCAGGGCCACTGAAGCTTTCTTT. It is translated as CASSLARATEAFF. Supplemented by reference TRBV7-2 and TRBJ1-1, the full variable domain reads GAGVSQSPSNKVTEKGKDVELRCDPISGHTALYWYRQSLGQGLEFLIYFQGNSAPDKSGLPSDRFSAERTGGSVSTLTIQRTQQEDSAVYLCASSLARATEAFFGQGTRLTVV.

The chain is built from TRBV9 and TRBJ1-4; 10 bases fit TRBD1. CDR1 and CDR2 (germline): SGDLS, YYNGEE. The CDR3 covers 16 residues. V shed 3 bases, J shed 8 bases, and the junction held 10 bases outside the gene matches. In DNA, the CDR3 is TGTGCCAGCAGCGCTGAACCGGGACAGGGGTGGGAAAAACTGTTTTTT. Translation: CASSAEPGQGWEKLFF.

V gene TRBV19 combines with J gene TRBJ1-5, with D hard to call. The CDR3 contains 14 residues. Trimming left V 7 bases short and J 7 bases short, with 17 bases between. The germline gives CDR1 LNHDA, CDR2 SQIVND (reference sequence). The CDR3 DNA follows: TGTGCCAGTACGCTCCACGGTAACGGGCAGCCCCAGCATTTT. Translating gives CASTLHGNGQPQHF. Complete variable domain (other parts from reference TRBV19 and TRBJ1-5): DGGITQSPKYLFRKEGQNVTLSCEQNLNHDAMYWYRQDPGQGLRLIYYSQIVNDFQKGDIAEGYSVSREKKESFPLTVTSAQKNPTAFYLCASTLHGNGQPQHFGDGTRLSIL.

The V gene is TRBV7-6, the J gene TRBJ2-7; unclear D gene. The germline CDR1 and CDR2 sequences are SGHVS and FNYEAQ. The V end lost 5 bases, the J end lost 2 bases, and 16 bases lay between the germline ends. This CDR3 comprises 15 residues. Written as DNA, the CDR3 is TGTGCCAGCAGCCCCGTTGCGCAGGATACCTACGAGCAGTACTTC. This codes for CASSPVAQDTYEQYF.

The chain uses TRBV4-3 and TRBJ1-3, with D possibly TRBD1 on 6 matching bases. V lost 3 bases, J lost 7 bases, and 25 bases lay in between. The V gene's germline CDR1 is LGHNA and CDR2 YSLEER. CDR3 length: 18 residues. The CDR3 spells CASSHSTGGGGLSNTIYF. Here the CDR3 DNA reads TGCGCCAGCAGCCACTCGACGGGGGGCGGGGGGCTAAGCAACACCATATATTTT.

The chain links TRBV10-3 to TRBJ1-1; D gene uncertain. V dropped 7 bases and J dropped 1 base, with 10 bases sitting between them. This CDR3 spans 13 amino acids. Germline-derived CDR1 and CDR2 are ENHRY and SYGVKD. CDR3 protein: CAINHSGNTEAFF. Written as DNA, the CDR3 is TGTGCCATCAACCATTCCGGGAACACTGAAGCTTTCTTT.

This clone was seen once. V usage is TRBV2 and J usage is TRBJ2-1; D call uncertain. Deletions cut 1 base from V and 6 bases from J, with 7 bases between. This CDR3 comprises 13 residues. CDR1 is SNHLY, CDR2 FYNNEI, per germline. The DNA of the CDR3 is TGTGCCAGCAGTGAAGTAGCTCCCAATGAGCAGTTCTTC. Translation: CASSEVAPNEQFF.

This chain links TRBV4-3 with TRBJ2-7; D call uncertain. CDR1 and CDR2 from the germline V gene are LGHNA and YSLEER. Trimming removed 0 bases at V and 6 bases at J, with 12 bases between. The CDR3 contains 14 residues. CDR3 coding DNA: TGCGCCAGCAGCCAAGATTTAACGGTGAGCGAGCAGTACTTC. Its protein product is CASSQDLTVSEQYF.